The present T cell receptor beta chain was sequenced within a study of T cell repertoires in cytomegalovirus infection. About the research overall: Both a matching HLA type and CMV infection were indicated by public TCR beta signatures.

Study-level points and caveats: Public TCR beta family frequency separated CMV-and-HLA carriers, including in an independent cohort.

V lost 4 bases and J 6 bases, leaving 13 bases between the germline ends. CDR1 SEHNR and CDR2 FQNEAQ come from the germline V gene (reference sequence). This CDR3 is 15 amino acids long. The sample holds many counts of this clonotype. Its antigen is currently unknown. TCRdb re-called the reads through MiXCR, storing one row per CDR3 protein. The sample comprises over 450,000 distinct CDR3 sequences, about 10% of which are singletons, and roughly a tenth rests with the top ten. Input material: PBMCs. The clonotype originates from a human donor in good health (CMV status not recorded). Some clones in this sample may be carry-over from other donors' samples. The chain recombines TRBV7-9 with TRBJ1-6; weak D call: TRBD1 (5 bases). CDR3 loop: CASSSIRGPNSPLHF. The CDR3 nucleotides are TGTGCCAGCAGCTCCATTCGGGGCCCTAATTCACCCCTCCACTTT.